These 26 T cell receptor beta chains were sequenced from one sample in a study of shared clonotypes between healthy human individuals. As defined, naive CD8 cells were CD45RO-negative and positively selected for CCR7, with terminally differentiated effector memory CD45RA+ cells excluded. The protocol was immunoSEQ multiplex PCR, while the TCRdb copy is restricted to in-frame clones and leaves out a portion. The table has hundreds of thousands of clones, 96% seen once. Input material: naive CD8+ T cells sorted from blood. The receptors shown here come from a woman under 40 in good health.

This chain's CDR3 is CASSEEPIEQYF. As DNA, the CDR3 is TGTGCCAGCAGCGAAGAACCAATCGAGCAGTACTTC. The V gene is TRBV7-9, the J gene TRBJ2-7; D not resolved. This CDR3 contains 12 residues. Deletions cut 5 bases from V and 6 bases from J, with 11 bases between. Per germline, CDR1 SEHNR and CDR2 FQNEAQ (reference sequence).

The chain joins TRBV28 to TRBJ1-5, with no clear D. The CDR3 spans 17 residues. The germline V and J ends were trimmed by 2 bases and 7 bases, with 21 bases remaining between them. From germline, CDR1 is MDHEN and CDR2 SYDVKM. The CDR3 DNA reads TGTGCCAGCAGTTTAGTAAACGTTGCAGGTTTGGGACAGCCCCAGCATTTT. Its translation: CASSLVNVAGLGQPQHF.

The chain recombines TRBV5-4 with TRBJ2-1; 9 nucleotides match TRBD2. This CDR3 has 16 residues. Germline V gene lookup returns CDR1 SGHNT and CDR2 YYREEE (reference sequence). J gave up 3 bases and V 0 bases, and 4 bases lay outside the gene matches. CDR3 in DNA: TGTGCCAGCAGCTTGGCTAGCGGGAATCTCTACAATGAGCAGTTCTTC. It encodes CASSLASGNLYNEQFF.

This sequence joins TRBV5-6 and TRBJ2-1; D might be TRBD1 (6 bases). Germline CDR1 reads SGHDT; CDR2 reads YYEEEE. This CDR3 spans 14 amino acids. V was clipped by 0 bases and J by 7 bases, with 11 bases between them. In nucleotides, the CDR3 is TGTGCCAGCAGCTTGGTCCAGGGGTGGAATGAGCAGTTCTTC. Residues: CASSLVQGWNEQFF.

The V and J genes are TRBV4-2 and TRBJ2-7; 15 bases line up with TRBD2. Looked up from germline, CDR1 is LGHNA and CDR2 is YNFKEQ. The CDR3 is made up of 18 amino acids. The J segment lost 2 bases and the V segment lost 0 bases, leaving 5 bases of the junction unmatched. The CDR3 coding sequence is TGTGCCAGCAGCCAAGAGGGGACTAGCGGGAGGTTCCCCTACGAGCAGTACTTC. Amino acids: CASSQEGTSGRFPYEQYF.

The chain's CDR3 is CASSLTSSYSYEQYF. CDR3 in DNA: TGTGCCAGCAGCTTAACTAGCTCCTACTCCTACGAGCAGTACTTC. V usage is TRBV11-1 and J usage is TRBJ2-7; weak D call: TRBD2 (6 bases). The V gene's germline CDR1 is SGHAT and CDR2 FQDESV (reference sequence). Trimming left V 2 bases short and J 0 bases short, with 11 bases between. The CDR3 sequence is 15 residues long.

The chain combines TRBV5-4 with TRBJ2-2; 7 bases are shared with TRBD1. Germline values: CDR1 SGHNT, CDR2 YYREEE (reference sequence). V dropped 3 bases and J dropped 4; count of bases not matched to a gene: 21. The CDR3 has 20 residues. This CDR3 is CASSSRQGQVLIPGTGELFF. The DNA for the CDR3 is TGTGCCAGCAGCTCCAGACAAGGACAGGTCCTGATCCCGGGCACCGGGGAGCTGTTTTTT.

The rearrangement links TRBV30 to TRBJ2-5; tentative D call: TRBD1 (5 bases). Germline values: CDR1 GTSNPN, CDR2 SVGIG (reference sequence). Trimming left V 4 bases short and J 5 bases short, with 20 bases between. The CDR3 length is 15 residues. In nucleotides, the CDR3 is TGTGCCTGGAAGGAAACAGGTACTGCATGGGAGACCCAGTACTTC. As protein: CAWKETGTAWETQYF.

The chain carries TRBV4-2 and TRBJ2-7; D may be TRBD2 (6 bases). Germline V gene lookup returns CDR1 LGHNA and CDR2 YNFKEQ. The length of the CDR3 is 16 residues. Trimming stripped 2 bases from V and 3 bases from J, with 17 bases between. CDR3 coding DNA: TGTGCCAGCAGCCAAACGAGACTAGTTTCAAGCTACGAGCAGTACTTC. Translated: CASSQTRLVSSYEQYF.

V is TRBV28 and J is TRBJ2-5, with D maybe TRBD2 (5 bases). The CDR3 has 13 residues. The germline V gene encodes CDR1 MDHEN and CDR2 SYDVKM. Trimming stripped 6 bases from V and 3 bases from J, with 11 bases between. The CDR3: CASSYRAEETQYF. CDR3 bases: TGTGCCAGCAGCTACCGAGCGGAAGAGACCCAGTACTTC.

This clone was counted a few times. The V and J genes are TRBV7-9 and TRBJ2-5, with D possibly matching TRBD2 (6 bases). Germline lookup yields CDR1 SEHNR and CDR2 FQNEAQ (reference sequence). The CDR3 has 13 amino acids. Trimming removed 5 bases from V and 5 bases from J, with 12 bases in between. CDR3 sequence: CASSAPEGETQYF. CDR3 coding DNA: TGTGCCAGCAGCGCCCCGGAGGGGGAGACCCAGTACTTC.

The V and J genes are TRBV9 and TRBJ2-1; 7 nucleotides match TRBD1. With 3 bases clipped from V and 7 bases from J, the junction kept 10 bases outside the gene matches. Germline CDR1 SGDLS, CDR2 YYNGEE. The CDR3 has 15 amino acids. This CDR3 is CASSADPGQLNEQFF. CDR3 nucleotides: TGTGCCAGCAGCGCCGATCCGGGACAGTTGAATGAGCAGTTCTTC.

This clone has only a few counts. This specimen includes other DNA sequences encoding the same CDR3. This chain links TRBV9 with TRBJ2-3; D may be TRBD2 (6 bases). This CDR3 contains 14 residues. The V gene lost 4 bases and the J gene lost 6 bases, with 15 bases spanning the gap. Germline loops: CDR1 SGDLS, CDR2 YYNGEE. CDR3 nucleotides: TGTGCCAGCAGCTTCGGAGGAGGGAGTGATACGCAGTATTTT. It specifies CASSFGGGSDTQYF. Supplemented by reference TRBV9 and TRBJ2-3, the full variable domain reads DSGVTQTPKHLITATGQRVTLRCSPRSGDLSVYWYQQSLDQGLQFLIQYYNGEERAKGNILERFSAQQFPDLHSELNLSSLELGDSALYFCASSFGGGSDTQYFGPGTRLTVL.

This chain connects TRBV27 to TRBJ2-1; 7 positions agree with TRBD2. After removal of 3 bases from V and 3 bases from J, the junction contained 5 bases not matched to a gene. This CDR3 is built from 15 residues. Germline CDR1 and CDR2: MNHEY and SMNVEV (reference sequence). In DNA form, the CDR3 reads TGTGCCAGCAGTTTGAGACTAGCAGTCTACAATGAGCAGTTCTTC. Its translation is CASSLRLAVYNEQFF.

This sequence joins TRBV30 and TRBJ2-5; D is perhaps TRBD2 (6 bases). Germline-derived CDR1 and CDR2 are GTSNPN and SVGIG (reference sequence). CDR3 length: 15 amino acids. Trimming took 0 bases from V and 5 from J, leaving 16 bases between them. CDR3 sequence (DNA): TGTGCCTGGAGTGTCGGGGTGGGTCTAGCGGAGACCCAGTACTTC. Translation: CAWSVGVGLAETQYF.

This clone was counted between two and nine times. This sample also contains other DNA sequences that code for the same CDR3. V gene TRBV7-9 combines with J gene TRBJ1-1; no clear D. V was clipped by 7 bases and J by 0 bases, with 6 bases between them. Looked up from germline, CDR1 is SEHNR and CDR2 is FQNEAQ (reference sequence). This CDR3 has 12 residues. The CDR3 region is CASTPMNTEAFF. The DNA of the CDR3 is TGTGCCAGCACCCCGATGAACACTGAAGCTTTCTTT.

The J gene is TRBJ2-1, the V gene TRBV11-2; 7 bases are shared with TRBD2. Germline V gene data show CDR1 as SGHAT and CDR2 as FQNNGV. This CDR3 region has 17 residues. V shed 5 bases, J shed 1 base, and the junction held 11 bases outside the gene matches. The CDR3 loop reads CASSGGKRGISYNEQFF. In DNA, the CDR3 is TGTGCCAGCAGCGGCGGGAAGCGGGGAATTTCCTACAATGAGCAGTTCTTC.

This clone was picked up a small number of times. The J gene is TRBJ1-1, the V gene TRBV5-8; D gene ambiguous. In germline, CDR1 is SGHTS, CDR2 YDEGEE. V gave up 7 bases and J gave up 0 bases, with 1 base separating them. The CDR3 spans 10 residues. The CDR3 loop reads CASLNTEAFF. The CDR3 bases are TGTGCCAGCCTGAACACTGAAGCTTTCTTT.

As regards this clone: The sample carries other DNA sequences with the same CDR3. V is TRBV5-4 and J is TRBJ1-3, with D uncertain. Trimming stripped 2 bases from V and 0 bases from J, with 6 bases between. The CDR3 has 14 amino acids. Germline V gene data show CDR1 as SGHNT and CDR2 as YYREEE (reference sequence). Here the CDR3 reads CASSLWGSGNTIYF. In nucleotides, the CDR3 is TGTGCCAGCAGCTTATGGGGCTCTGGAAACACCATATATTTT.

On this clone: Other nucleotide sequences in the sample specify the same CDR3. The chain uses TRBV28 and TRBJ1-1; D is ambiguous. Germline loops: CDR1 MDHEN, CDR2 SYDVKM. V was clipped by 2 bases and J by 7 bases, with 5 bases between them. This CDR3 spans 11 amino acids. The CDR3 sequence is CASSLGYEAFF. DNA of the CDR3: TGTGCCAGCAGTTTAGGATATGAAGCTTTCTTT.

About this clone: In the same sample, other DNA sequences code for this CDR3. CDR3 nucleotides: TGCAGTGCTAGACTAAACACTGAAGCTTTCTTT. Protein: CSARLNTEAFF. The gene calls are TRBV20-1 and TRBJ1-1; D not certain. The CDR3 totals 11 residues. Germline V lookup: CDR1 DFQATT, CDR2 SNEGSKA (reference sequence). Deletions cut 2 bases from V and 2 bases from J, with 3 bases between.

The V call is TRBV7-9, the J call TRBJ1-1; 7 bases agree with TRBD1. V dropped 4 bases and J dropped 0; count of bases not matched to a gene: 5. Germline CDR1 SEHNR, CDR2 FQNEAQ (reference sequence). CDR3 length: 15 amino acids. The CDR3 reads CASSWGRGMNTEAFF. In DNA, the CDR3 is TGTGCCAGCAGCTGGGGCAGGGGGATGAACACTGAAGCTTTCTTT.

The chain carries TRBV11-2 and TRBJ1-5, with D possibly matching TRBD1 (5 bases). The CDR3 covers 15 residues. Germline CDR1 reads SGHAT; CDR2 reads FQNNGV. Trimming took 1 base from V and 4 from J, leaving 11 bases between them. The CDR3, as DNA: TGTGCCAGCAGCTTAGGCGGGACGGGGAATCAGCCCCAGCATTTT. Its translation is CASSLGGTGNQPQHF.

Concerning this clone itself: The identical CDR3 is also encoded by other nucleotide sequences in the sample. The V and J genes are TRBV27 and TRBJ2-1; no firm D call. Germline-derived CDR1 and CDR2 are MNHEY and SMNVEV (reference sequence). Trimming removed 2 bases at V and 0 bases at J, with 8 bases between. The CDR3 spans 15 residues. CDR3: CASSLRQSSYNEQFF. The CDR3 DNA follows: TGTGCCAGCAGTTTACGTCAAAGCTCCTACAATGAGCAGTTCTTC.

The rearrangement uses TRBV10-3 and TRBJ2-3, with 11 nucleotides matching TRBD2. There are 20 residues in the CDR3. Trimming took 0 bases from V and 2 from J; bases not matched to a gene: 13. The V gene's germline CDR1 is ENHRY and CDR2 SYGVKD. CDR3 amino acids: CAISESRLAGNFYHTDTQYF. Written as DNA, the CDR3 is TGTGCCATCAGTGAGTCGAGACTAGCGGGAAACTTCTATCACACAGATACGCAGTATTTT.

The count of this clone is one. This chain uses TRBV12-2 with TRBJ2-2. TRBV12-2 is assigned pseudogene status. This CDR3 region has 17 residues. DNA of the CDR3: TGTGCAAGTCGCGTAAACCGGGACCAAGAAATGTTAGGGGAGCTGTTTTTT. Its protein is CASRVNRDQEMLGELFF.